The clone carrying this T cell receptor beta chain was detected only a few times. These data are taken from a study of shared clonotypes between healthy human individuals. Sequencing was performed with immunoSEQ multiplex PCR; in TCRdb, only in-frame clones are kept and a portion is missing. The sample lists about 99,000 clones, approximately 44% occurring once. The V gene end was trimmed by 3 bases and the J gene end by 7 bases; junction bases not matched to a gene: 9. This CDR3 is 15 amino acids long. Per germline, CDR1 MNHEY and CDR2 SMNVEV (reference sequence). Sequenced input: PBMCs. The rearrangement uses TRBV27 and TRBJ1-2; 9 bases map to TRBD1. The sequence was collected from a middle-aged woman in good health. Some clones in this sample may be carry-over from other donors' samples. The CDR3, as DNA: TGTGCCAGCAGTTTGCTCGGGACAGGGCCAAGTGGCTACACCTTC. Its translation is CASSLLGTGPSGYTF.